This T cell receptor (beta chain) originates from a study of blood T cells in healthy people across ages. Study at large: Every two T cells gave about one barcoded beta molecule via template switching. Study outcomes and limitations: Researchers judged that diversity estimates from one million T cells fell short of true values. Naive T cell percentage by flow cytometry tracked strongly with beta diversity.

Deletions cut 3 bases from V and 7 bases from J, with 11 bases between. This CDR3 comprises 13 residues. The V gene's germline CDR1 is MNHEY and CDR2 SMNVEV (reference sequence). For the second PCR, which ran for roughly 6 to 12 cycles, a sample-barcoded 5' primer and a J-beta primer mix were used. Using its own MiXCR run on the 5' RACE reads, TCRdb lists one record per CDR3 protein. The sample holds fewer than 1.5 million distinct CDR3 sequences, around 39% seen once. There are a few counts of this clonotype. Its antigen is still unknown. The chain joins TRBV27 to TRBJ2-3; D is perhaps TRBD1 (6 bases). This TCR derives from a woman aged 18-29 years in good health. The specimen was blood. The CDR3 coding sequence is TGTGCCAGCAGTTTCCGGGACACCTATACGCAGTATTTT. It codes for CASSFRDTYTQYF.